This TCR beta chain stems from a study of cytomegalovirus exposure and HLA in healthy donors. V lost 0 bases, J lost 4 bases, and 4 bases lay in between. This CDR3 comprises 12 residues. Germline CDR1 SGHDT, CDR2 YYEEEE. Remarks on this clone: The antigen is undetermined.

Those who donated were healthy bone marrow donors. General study findings and limits: Per a later analysis, HLA-associated TCR beta chains showed more clonal expansion than other, equally common TCR beta chains. Follow-up analysis seemed to connect common viral pathogens with several of the most significant clusters identified.

PCR was performed using 60 Vbeta and 13 Jbeta primers. The repertoire was sequenced with immunoSEQ multiplex PCR; TCRdb's copy has only in-frame clones and lacks some. The sample carries tens of thousands of clones, about 81% recorded once. Sequences were obtained from PBMCs. The TCR was taken from a woman aged 40 to 49 in good health and CMV-seropositive. The V and J genes are TRBV5-6 and TRBJ1-2, with D unresolved. The CDR3: CASSLELYGYTF. The CDR3 DNA reads TGTGCCAGCAGCTTGGAACTCTATGGCTACACCTTC.